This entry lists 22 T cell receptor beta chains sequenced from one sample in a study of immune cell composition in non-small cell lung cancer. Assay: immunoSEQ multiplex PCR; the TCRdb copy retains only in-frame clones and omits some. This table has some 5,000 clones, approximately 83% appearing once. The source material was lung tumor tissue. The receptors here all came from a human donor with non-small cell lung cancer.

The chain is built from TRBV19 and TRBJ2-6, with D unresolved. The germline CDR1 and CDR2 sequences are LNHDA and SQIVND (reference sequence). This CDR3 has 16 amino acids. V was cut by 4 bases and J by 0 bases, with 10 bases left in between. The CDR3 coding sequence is TGTGCCAGTAGTAGAGCCCACGACTCTGGGGCCAACGTCCTGACTTTC. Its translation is CASSRAHDSGANVLTF. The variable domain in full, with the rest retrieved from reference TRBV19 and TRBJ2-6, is DGGITQSPKYLFRKEGQNVTLSCEQNLNHDAMYWYRQDPGQGLRLIYYSQIVNDFQKGDIAEGYSVSREKKESFPLTVTSAQKNPTAFYLCASSRAHDSGANVLTFGAGSRLTVL.

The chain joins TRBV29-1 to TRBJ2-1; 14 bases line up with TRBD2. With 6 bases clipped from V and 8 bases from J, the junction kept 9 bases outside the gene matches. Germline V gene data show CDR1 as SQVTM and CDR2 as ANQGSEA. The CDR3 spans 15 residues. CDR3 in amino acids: CSVIGTSGSIHEQFF. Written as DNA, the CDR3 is TGCAGCGTGATAGGGACTAGCGGGAGTATCCATGAGCAGTTCTTC.

CDR3 loop: CASSLALAGADTQYF. The CDR3 DNA sequence: TGCGCCAGCAGCTTGGCCCTAGCGGGGGCAGATACGCAGTATTTT. The gene calls are TRBV5-1 and TRBJ2-3, with TRBD2 matching over 10 bases. The CDR3 is 15 residues long. The germline V gene has CDR1 SGHRS and CDR2 YFSETQ. J lost 4 bases, V lost 0 bases, and 2 bases had no gene match.

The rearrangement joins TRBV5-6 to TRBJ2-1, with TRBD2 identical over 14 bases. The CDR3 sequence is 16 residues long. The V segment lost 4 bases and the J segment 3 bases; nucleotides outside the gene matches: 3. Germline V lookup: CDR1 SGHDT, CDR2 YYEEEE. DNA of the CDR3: TGTGCCAGCAGCGGGGGACTAGCGGGGGTCTACAATGAGCAGTTCTTC. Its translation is CASSGGLAGVYNEQFF. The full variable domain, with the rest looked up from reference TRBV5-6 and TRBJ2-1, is DAGVTQSPTHLIKTRGQQVTLRCSPKSGHDTVSWYQQALGQGPQFIFQYYEEEERQRGNFPDRFSGHQFPNYSSELNVNALLLGDSALYLCASSGGLAGVYNEQFFGPGTRLTVL.

In DNA form, the CDR3 reads TGTGCCAGCTCACCCAATACAGGGATCTACAATGAGCAGTTCTTC. Translating it yields CASSPNTGIYNEQFF. The J gene is TRBJ2-1, the V gene TRBV18; D may be TRBD1 (6 bases). V was shortened by 3 bases and J by 3 bases, with 12 bases between the two germline ends. The CDR3 is 15 residues long. CDR1 KGHSH and CDR2 LQKENI come from the germline V gene.

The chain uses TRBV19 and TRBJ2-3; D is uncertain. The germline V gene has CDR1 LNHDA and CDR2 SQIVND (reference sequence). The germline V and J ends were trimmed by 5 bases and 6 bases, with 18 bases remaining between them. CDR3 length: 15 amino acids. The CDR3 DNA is TGTGCCAGTAGTCGAGGTCGCGGAAGTTCTGATACGCAGTATTTT. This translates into CASSRGRGSSDTQYF.

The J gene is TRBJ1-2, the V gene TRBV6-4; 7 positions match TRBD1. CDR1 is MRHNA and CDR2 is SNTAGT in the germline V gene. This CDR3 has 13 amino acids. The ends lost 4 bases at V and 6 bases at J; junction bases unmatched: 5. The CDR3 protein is CASSAYRGDGYTF. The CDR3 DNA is TGTGCCAGCAGTGCATACAGGGGCGATGGCTACACCTTC.

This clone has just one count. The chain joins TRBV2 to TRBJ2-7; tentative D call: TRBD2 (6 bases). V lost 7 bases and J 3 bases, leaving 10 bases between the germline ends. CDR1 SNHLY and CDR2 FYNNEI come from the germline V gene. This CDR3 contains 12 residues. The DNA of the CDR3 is TGTGCCAGCATGGCCGGGAGCTACGAGCAGTACTTC. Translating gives CASMAGSYEQYF.

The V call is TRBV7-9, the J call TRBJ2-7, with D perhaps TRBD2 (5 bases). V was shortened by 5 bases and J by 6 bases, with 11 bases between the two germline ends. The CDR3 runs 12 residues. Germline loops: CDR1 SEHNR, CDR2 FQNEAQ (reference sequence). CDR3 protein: CASSAGMVEQYF. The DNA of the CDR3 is TGTGCCAGCAGCGCCGGGATGGTCGAGCAGTACTTC.

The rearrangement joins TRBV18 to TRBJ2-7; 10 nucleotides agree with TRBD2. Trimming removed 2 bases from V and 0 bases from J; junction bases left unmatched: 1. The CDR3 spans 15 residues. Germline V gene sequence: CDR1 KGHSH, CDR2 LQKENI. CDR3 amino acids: CASSPKREGSYEQYF. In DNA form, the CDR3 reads TGTGCCAGCTCACCAAAGCGGGAGGGCTCCTACGAGCAGTACTTC.

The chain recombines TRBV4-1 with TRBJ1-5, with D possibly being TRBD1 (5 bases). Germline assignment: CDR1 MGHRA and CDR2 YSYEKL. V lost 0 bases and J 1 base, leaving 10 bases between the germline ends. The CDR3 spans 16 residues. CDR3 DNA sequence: TGCGCCAGCAGCCAAGAGGGGGGTGGAAGCAATCAGCCCCAGCATTTT. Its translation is CASSQEGGGSNQPQHF.

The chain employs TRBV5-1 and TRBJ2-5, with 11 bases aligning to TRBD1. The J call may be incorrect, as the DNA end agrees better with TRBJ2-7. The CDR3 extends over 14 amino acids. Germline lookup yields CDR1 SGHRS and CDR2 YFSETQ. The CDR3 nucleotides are TGCGCCAGCAGCCTAGGACAGGGGGCAAACGAGCAGTACTTC. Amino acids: CASSLGQGANEQYF.

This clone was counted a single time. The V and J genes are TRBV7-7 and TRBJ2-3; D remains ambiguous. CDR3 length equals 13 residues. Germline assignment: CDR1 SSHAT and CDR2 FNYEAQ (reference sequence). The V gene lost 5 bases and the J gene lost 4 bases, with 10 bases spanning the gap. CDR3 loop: CASSLEAADTQYF. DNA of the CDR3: TGTGCCAGCAGCCTAGAAGCCGCAGATACGCAGTATTTT.

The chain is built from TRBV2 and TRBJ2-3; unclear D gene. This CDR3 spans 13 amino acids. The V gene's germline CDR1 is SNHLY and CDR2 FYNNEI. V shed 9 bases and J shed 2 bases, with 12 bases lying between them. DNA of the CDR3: TGTGCCAGGGGTGGCCAGGCCACAGATACGCAGTATTTT. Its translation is CARGGQATDTQYF.

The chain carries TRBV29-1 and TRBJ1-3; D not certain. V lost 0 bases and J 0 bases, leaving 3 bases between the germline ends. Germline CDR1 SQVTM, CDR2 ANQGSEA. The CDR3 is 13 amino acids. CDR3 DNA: TGCAGCGTTGAAGAGAGCTCTGGAAACACCATATATTTT. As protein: CSVEESSGNTIYF. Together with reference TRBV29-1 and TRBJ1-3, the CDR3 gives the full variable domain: SAVISQKPSRDICQRGTSLTIQCQVDSQVTMMFWYRQQPGQSLTLIATANQGSEATYESGFVIDKFPISRPNLTFSTLTVSNMSPEDSSIYLCSVEESSGNTIYFGEGSWLTVV.

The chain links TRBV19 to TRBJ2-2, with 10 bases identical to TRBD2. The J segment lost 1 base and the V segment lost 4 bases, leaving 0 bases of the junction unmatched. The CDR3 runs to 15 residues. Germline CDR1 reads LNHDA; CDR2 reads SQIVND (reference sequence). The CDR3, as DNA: TGTGCCAGTAGTAGGACTAGCGGGAACACCGGGGAGCTGTTTTTT. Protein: CASSRTSGNTGELFF.

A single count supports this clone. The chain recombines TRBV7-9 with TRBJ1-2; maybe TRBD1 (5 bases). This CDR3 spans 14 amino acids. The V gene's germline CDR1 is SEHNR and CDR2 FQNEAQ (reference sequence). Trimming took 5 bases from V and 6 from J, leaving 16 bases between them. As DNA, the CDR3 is TGTGCCAGCAGCCAATGCAGGGAAGAGGATGGCTACACCTTC. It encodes CASSQCREEDGYTF.

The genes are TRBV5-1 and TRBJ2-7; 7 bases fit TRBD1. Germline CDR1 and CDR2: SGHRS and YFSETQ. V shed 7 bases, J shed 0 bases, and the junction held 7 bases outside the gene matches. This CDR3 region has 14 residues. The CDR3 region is CASDGQASSYEQYF. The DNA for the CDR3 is TGCGCCAGCGATGGACAGGCGAGCTCCTACGAGCAGTACTTC.

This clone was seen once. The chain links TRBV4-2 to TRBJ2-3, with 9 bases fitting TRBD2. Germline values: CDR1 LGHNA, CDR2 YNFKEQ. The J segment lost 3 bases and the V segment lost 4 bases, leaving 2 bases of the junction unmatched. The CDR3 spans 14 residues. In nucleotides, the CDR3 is TGTGCCAGCAGCCCAGGACTAGCGACAGATACGCAGTATTTT. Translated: CASSPGLATDTQYF.

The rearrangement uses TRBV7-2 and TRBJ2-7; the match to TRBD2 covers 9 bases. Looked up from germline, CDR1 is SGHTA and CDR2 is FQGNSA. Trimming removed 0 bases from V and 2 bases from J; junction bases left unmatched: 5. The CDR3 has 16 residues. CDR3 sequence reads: CASSLAELAGAYEQYF. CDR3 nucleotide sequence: TGTGCCAGCAGCTTAGCCGAACTAGCGGGCGCCTACGAGCAGTACTTC.

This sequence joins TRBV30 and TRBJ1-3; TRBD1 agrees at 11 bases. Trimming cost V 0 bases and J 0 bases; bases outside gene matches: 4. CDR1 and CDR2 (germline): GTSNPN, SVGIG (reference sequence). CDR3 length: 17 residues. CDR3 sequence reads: CAWSVDRGPLSGNTIYF. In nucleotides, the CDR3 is TGTGCCTGGAGTGTGGACAGGGGGCCTCTCTCTGGAAACACCATATATTTT.

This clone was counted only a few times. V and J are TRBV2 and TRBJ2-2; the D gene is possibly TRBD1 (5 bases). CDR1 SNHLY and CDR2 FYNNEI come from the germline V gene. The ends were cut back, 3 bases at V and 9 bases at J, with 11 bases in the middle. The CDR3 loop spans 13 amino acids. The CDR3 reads CASSDQAGRELFF. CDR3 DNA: TGTGCCAGCAGTGATCAGGCAGGGAGGGAGCTGTTTTTT.